This is a list of T cell receptor beta chains from one sample in a study of CD8 T cells in ankylosing spondylitis. Via MiXCR, TCRdb re-called the 5' RACE reads, giving one row per CDR3 protein. The sample contains roughly 700,000 distinct CDR3 sequences, around 20% of which appear only once. The specimen sequenced was blood, either unsorted or a sorted T cell fraction (not recorded which). The receptors were gathered from a male donor with ankylosing spondylitis. The conserved cysteine and the conserved F or W are not part of the CDR3 here. The order of the fields is J gene, V gene, CDR3 protein.

TRBJ2-7 | TRBV13 | ASSPGTSGSGEQY
TRBJ2-1 | TRBV9 | ASSGTLAGGHYNEQF
TRBJ2-7 | TRBV25-1 | ASSESGTGNAYEQY
TRBJ1-1 | TRBV12-3/TRBV12-4 | ASSLSSGAPEAF
TRBJ1-1 | TRBV12-3/TRBV12-4 | ASSYRTVSEAF
TRBJ2-3 | TRBV27 | ASTRGGAQDTQY
TRBJ2-3 | TRBV4-3 | ASSQDSASSTDTQY
TRBJ2-5 | TRBV6-1 | ASSPSLPQETQY
TRBJ1-4 | TRBV5-1 | ASSFGQGEKLF
TRBJ2-1 | TRBV5-1 | ASSRGSGPSSYNEQF
TRBJ2-3 | TRBV5-1 | ASSFRRGTGDTQY
TRBJ2-1 | TRBV6-2/TRBV6-3 | ASSYSAYNEQF
TRBJ1-2 | TRBV12-3/TRBV12-4 | ASSPGLTSYGYT
TRBJ2-7 | TRBV2 | ASSGLVAGY
TRBJ2-1 | TRBV7-9 | ASSFTQAGRNEQF
TRBJ2-1 | TRBV6-2/TRBV6-3 | ASCRAGSSYNEQF
TRBJ2-7 | TRBV27 | ASSFGGPGQGTYEQY
TRBJ1-2 | TRBV5-1 | ASRTLGAGGSLNYGYT
TRBJ1-1 | TRBV4-1 | ASSQQPGGANTEAF
TRBJ2-7 | TRBV2 | ASSDGTTIYEQY
TRBJ2-4 | TRBV10-3 | AISDQGGDIQY
TRBJ1-5 | TRBV4-1 | ASSQDPSPGNQPQH
TRBJ2-7 | TRBV28 | ASSFLDRGPLYTEQY
TRBJ2-1 | TRBV4-3 | ASSQRTSVLNNEQF
TRBJ1-6 | TRBV20-1 | SARGRRTGPYNSPLH